Here is one T cell receptor (beta chain) with its context. Its cognate antigen is unknown. The sample comes from a study of lymphopenia after photon versus proton radiotherapy. Using immunoSEQ multiplex PCR, the repertoire was profiled, and TCRdb retains in-frame clones only, with some absent. There are 55,000 to 70,000 clones in the sample; over 70% occur only once, and about 10% lies in the top ten. CDR3 length: 15 residues. Germline V gene sequence: CDR1 SGHTA, CDR2 FQGNSA. The V end lost 1 base, the J end lost 3 bases, and 9 bases lay between the germline ends. General observations from the study: Photon-treated patients lost naive T cells and TCR diversity; proton-treated stayed stable. Post-nadir diversity loss with photons came from oligoclonal expansion, particularly CD8+ Temra cells. Better survival with proton therapy was suggested as possible, not demonstrated.

The rearrangement links TRBV7-2 to TRBJ1-4; a weak D match, TRBD1 (5 bases). The TCR sequence derives from a man older than 75 with esophageal cancer. The sequenced sample was peripheral blood, obtained from a patient treated with proton-based radiotherapy. The CDR3, as DNA: TGTGCCAGCAGCTTAGGGGACGGGGCTAATGAAAAACTGTTTTTT. It yields the protein CASSLGDGANEKLFF. The variable domain in full, with the rest retrieved from reference TRBV7-2 and TRBJ1-4, is GAGVSQSPSNKVTEKGKDVELRCDPISGHTALYWYRQSLGQGLEFLIYFQGNSAPDKSGLPSDRFSAERTGGSVSTLTIQRTQQEDSAVYLCASSLGDGANEKLFFGSGTQLSVL.